A selection of T cell receptor beta chains follows, all from one sample in a study of T cell repertoires in cytomegalovirus infection. TCRdb reprocessed the reads with MiXCR, giving one entry per CDR3 protein. The repertoire has roughly 240,000 distinct CDR3 sequences, about 5.9% of them found once; the top ten carry roughly 6.5%. The sequenced material came from PBMCs. The origin of the receptors is a human donor in good health (CMV status not recorded). Some clones in this sample may be carry-over from other donors' samples. CDR3s include the opening cysteine and the closing phenylalanine or tryptophan. A D gene is named only where the DNA matches it firmly. The size field is filled for only some rows; it gives once, few, many or a size class.

>TRBJ1-1|TRBV2|many|NA
CASEGETNTEAFF
TGTGCCAGCGAAGGGGAGACGAACACTGAAGCTTTCTTT
>TRBJ1-1|TRBV6-2/TRBV6-3|many|NA
CASNPSWGEAFF
TGTGCCAGCAATCCCTCTTGGGGTGAAGCTTTCTTT
>TRBJ2-5|TRBV29-1|few|TRBD1
CSVAGTGFLQETQYF
TGCAGCGTTGCCGGGACAGGGTTTCTCCAAGAGACCCAGTACTTC
>TRBJ1-6|TRBV20-1|few|TRBD1
CSATEGASPLHF
TGCAGTGCTACAGAGGGGGCTTCACCCCTCCACTTT
>TRBJ2-7|TRBV20-1|NA|NA
CSASSQGKNSYEQYF
TGCAGTGCTAGCTCACAGGGAAAAAACTCCTACGAGCAGTACTTC
>TRBJ2-5|TRBV25-1|many|NA
CASSEDGPQETQYF
TGTGCCAGCAGTGAAGACGGACCCCAAGAGACCCAGTACTTC
>TRBJ1-1|TRBV28|many|TRBD1
CASSSRTSGGEDTEAFF
TGTGCCAGCAGTTCAAGAACATCAGGGGGGGAGGACACTGAAGCTTTCTTT
>TRBJ1-1|TRBV28|many|NA
CASTSPQNTEAFF
TGTGCCAGCACCTCCCCACAGAACACTGAAGCTTTCTTT
>TRBJ2-1|TRBV5-3|many|TRBD1
CARNPRTGLIDNEQFF
TGTGCCAGAAATCCGCGGACAGGACTTATCGACAATGAGCAGTTCTTC
>TRBJ2-7|TRBV10-3|many|TRBD2
CAISAGTSVEQYF
TGTGCCATCAGTGCAGGGACTAGCGTTGAGCAGTACTTC
>TRBJ2-1|TRBV29-1|many|TRBD1
CSVQDRESYNEQFF
TGCAGCGTTCAGGACAGGGAATCCTACAATGAGCAGTTCTTC
>TRBJ1-1|TRBV2|NA|NA
CASTLKAGIMNTEAFF
TGTGCCAGCACCCTTAAAGCGGGAATCATGAACACTGAAGCTTTCTTT
>TRBJ1-1|TRBV28|many|NA
CASSLSLRGTEAFF
TGTGCCAGCAGTTTATCCTTACGGGGCACTGAAGCTTTCTTT
>TRBJ1-1|TRBV7-2|many|TRBD1
CASSVYTGGTEAFF
TGTGCCAGCAGCGTTTATACAGGGGGCACTGAAGCTTTCTTT
>TRBJ2-3|TRBV7-6|many|TRBD2
CASSFELAGSLDTQYF
TGTGCCAGCAGCTTCGAACTAGCGGGGTCTTTAGATACGCAGTATTTT
>TRBJ1-2|TRBV12-3/TRBV12-4|many|TRBD1
CASSSTGDGYTF
TGTGCCAGCAGTTCCACAGGGGACGGCTACACCTTC
>TRBJ2-7|TRBV4-1|NA|NA
CASSQEGARAYEQYF
TGCGCCAGCAGCCAAGAGGGCGCCCGAGCCTACGAGCAGTACTTC
>TRBJ2-2|TRBV9|NA|NA
CASSVAGVNTGELFF
TGTGCCAGCAGCGTAGCAGGGGTGAACACCGGGGAGCTGTTTTTT
>TRBJ2-7|TRBV12-3/TRBV12-4|NA|NA
CASSGLGYEQYF
TGTGCCAGCAGTGGTTTGGGCTACGAGCAGTACTTC
>TRBJ2-6|TRBV19|NA|NA
CASIGRDSGANVLTF
TGTGCCAGCATTGGACGGGACTCTGGGGCCAACGTCCTGACTTTC
>TRBJ2-7|TRBV6-2/TRBV6-3|many|NA
CASSFPTEAEQYF
TGTGCCAGCAGTTTCCCGACAGAGGCCGAGCAGTACTTC
>TRBJ2-6|TRBV6-2/TRBV6-3|many|NA
CASSYQDPGANVLTF
TGTGCCAGCAGTTATCAGGACCCTGGGGCCAACGTCCTGACTTTC
>TRBJ2-1|TRBV6-2/TRBV6-3|many|NA
CASSPRSVPNNELLGGGRFF
TGTGCCAGCAGTCCCCGCAGTGTCCCTAACAATGAGCTGTTGGGGGGCGGCCGGTTCTTC
>TRBJ2-5|TRBV5-1|few|NA
CASSSGSPGETQYF
TGCGCCAGCAGCTCCGGATCCCCGGGGGAGACCCAGTACTTC
>TRBJ1-3|TRBV7-8|many|NA
CASSHGRLGGNTIYF
TGTGCCAGCAGCCATGGACGACTTGGGGGAAACACCATATATTTT
>TRBJ2-5|TRBV20-1|many|NA
CSARGQPSKEETQYF
TGCAGTGCTAGAGGACAGCCGAGCAAGGAAGAGACCCAGTACTTC
>TRBJ2-2|TRBV7-2|many|TRBD2
CASSTPAGGRTGELFF
TGTGCCAGCAGCACACCAGCGGGGGGGCGAACCGGGGAGCTGTTTTTT
>TRBJ2-7|TRBV18|many|NA
CASSPGRSSYEQYF
TGTGCCAGCTCACCGGGACGGAGCTCCTACGAGCAGTACTTC
>TRBJ2-5|TRBV7-2|many|TRBD2
CASSSNSGSGGETQYF
TGTGCCAGCAGCTCTAACTCCGGCTCGGGAGGGGAGACCCAGTACTTC
>TRBJ2-1|TRBV7-2|many|TRBD2
CASSLDGAGDEQFF
TGTGCCAGCAGCTTAGATGGGGCGGGGGATGAGCAGTTCTTC
>TRBJ2-7|TRBV28|many|NA
CASSFLLIRDSSEQYF
TGTGCCAGCAGTTTTCTACTTATAAGGGACTCTTCAGAGCAGTACTTC
>TRBJ2-1|TRBV7-2|many|TRBD1
CASSLRDRDDVKQFF
TGTGCCAGCAGCTTAAGGGACAGGGACGACGTCAAGCAGTTCTTC
>TRBJ2-5|TRBV5-6|NA|NA
CASSSAAQKTQYF
TGTGCCAGCAGCTCCGCGGCCCAGAAGACCCAGTACTTC
>TRBJ1-2|TRBV14|many|TRBD1
CASSQGDRDYGYTF
TGTGCCAGCAGCCAAGGGGACAGGGACTATGGCTACACCTTC
>TRBJ1-5|TRBV28|few|NA
CASSGRNNQPQHF
TGTGCCAGCAGTGGGCGGAACAATCAGCCCCAGCATTTT
>TRBJ2-7|TRBV6-2/TRBV6-3|NA|NA
CASSQRGTKHYEQYF
TGTGCCAGCAGTCAAAGGGGGACTAAACACTACGAGCAGTACTTT
>TRBJ2-1|TRBV7-2|many|NA
CASSEVDEQFF
TGTGCCAGCTCGGAGGTGGATGAGCAGTTCTTC
>TRBJ1-2|TRBV7-2|many|NA
CASSPRSARAYGYTF
TGTGCCAGCAGCCCCCGATCGGCCCGGGCCTATGGCTACACCTTC
>TRBJ1-1|TRBV7-2|many|NA
CASKYGGPNTEAFF
TGTGCCAGTAAATACGGGGGGCCGAACACTGAAGCTTTCTTT
>TRBJ2-7|TRBV12-3/TRBV12-4|many|NA
CASSQGPEQYF
TGTGCCAGCAGTCAGGGGCCCGAGCAGTACTTC
>TRBJ2-5|TRBV10-1|many|TRBD2
CASSRGGAGGPQETQYF
TGCGCCAGCTCAAGAGGAGGCGCGGGGGGACCTCAAGAGACCCAGTACTTC